Sequencing of this TCR beta chain was carried out in a study of T cell repertoires in cytomegalovirus infection. Turning to the study itself: Both a matching HLA type and CMV infection were indicated by public TCR beta signatures.

Using its own MiXCR run on the reads, TCRdb lists one record per CDR3 protein. The sample contains 250,000 or so distinct CDR3 sequences, approximately 15% of which appear only once. Study results and limitations: HLA-C-restricted, CMV-specific TCR beta clonotypes were dominant ex vivo. Cumulated frequencies of public TCR beta families served to identify carriers of CMV plus the relevant HLA.

Points on this clonotype: Its antigen is as yet unknown. Given the absence of the conserved phenylalanine or tryptophan at the CDR3 end, a read error is likely.

Germline CDR1 and CDR2: SQVTM and ANQGSEA. V was trimmed by 6 bases and J by 6 bases, leaving 16 bases between them. The CDR3 runs to 13 residues. The sequence came from a human donor in good health (CMV status not recorded). Some clones in this sample may be carry-over from other donors' samples. Sequencing was carried out using CD8+ T cells from PBMCs. This chain connects TRBV29-1 to TRBJ2-3; D remains ambiguous. CDR3 DNA: TGCAGCGTCTGGACGTCTTACGGGGATACGCAGTATTTG. Its translation is CSVWTSYGDTQYL.